This T cell receptor (beta chain) was identified during a study of radiotherapy plus CTLA-4 blockade in lung cancer. The wider study: Patients showed objective responses in about 20% of cases and disease control in under 40%.

The table came from immunoSEQ multiplex PCR; TCRdb's copy has only in-frame clones and leaves some out. The data show some 45,000 clones, around 69% seen once. General observations from the study: Alongside interferon-beta, early blood T cell clone dynamics were reportedly the best predictor of response. Subsequent to radiotherapy plus ipilimumab, tumor-derived TCR clones underwent expansion in blood.

Those with chemo-refractory metastatic non-small-cell lung cancer were treated with focal radiation combined with CTLA-4 blockade using ipilimumab. The CDR3 covers 15 residues. Trimming cost V 4 bases and J 0 bases, with 7 bases left between them. Looked up from germline, CDR1 is MNHNS and CDR2 is SASEGT. On this clone: No antigen is known for it.

The rearrangement links TRBV6-1 to TRBJ2-6, with no clear D. The source was peripheral blood, collected from a patient treated with radiotherapy plus ipilimumab. This TCR was recovered from a human donor with non-small cell lung cancer who had stable disease on radiotherapy plus ipilimumab. The CDR3 DNA sequence: TGTGCCAGCAGTGCCCTGACCTCTGGGGCCAACGTCCTGACTTTC. It translates to CASSALTSGANVLTF.